The next 10 T cell receptor beta chains were all read from a single sample in a study of patients and donors after allogeneic stem cell transplantation. TCRdb re-called the RT-PCR reads through MiXCR, storing one row per CDR3 protein. The table has about 960,000 distinct CDR3 sequences, roughly 17% seen once. The material sequenced was blood, either unsorted or a sorted T cell fraction (not recorded which). These receptor sequences come from a human donor who was either an allogeneic HSCT recipient or a stem cell or donor lymphocyte infusion donor (not recorded which). It is not recorded whose cells these are; they may come from a transplant donor.

The genes are TRBV5-1 and TRBJ2-7; 10 bases fit TRBD1. Germline V gene sequence: CDR1 SGHRS, CDR2 YFSETQ. The CDR3 has 14 amino acids. V dropped 4 bases and J dropped 3; count of bases not matched to a gene: 4. CDR3 in DNA: TGCGCCAGCAGCGGCTGGACAGGGGGCTACGAGCAGTACTTC. Encoded protein: CASSGWTGGYEQYF.

The chain recombines TRBV10-3 with TRBJ1-4; D not resolved. The CDR3 covers 13 residues. Germline CDR1 is ENHRY and CDR2 is SYGVKD. V shed 6 bases and J shed 5 bases, with 10 bases lying between them. The CDR3 DNA follows: TGTGCCATCAGCCCTAGGATAAATGAAAAACTGTTTTTT. It yields the protein CAISPRINEKLFF.

This clonotype occurred a few times. The chain joins TRBV15 to TRBJ1-1; D may be TRBD1 (5 bases). There are 14 residues in the CDR3. The V gene lost 5 bases and the J gene lost 2 bases, with 12 bases spanning the gap. Germline V gene data show CDR1 as LNHNV and CDR2 as YYDKDF (reference sequence). CDR3 protein: CATSDGGSNTEAFF. The CDR3 DNA reads as TGTGCCACCAGCGATGGGGGGAGCAACACTGAAGCTTTCTTT.

This clonotype has just a few counts. The chain links TRBV7-9 to TRBJ1-2; 7 positions match TRBD1. The V gene end was trimmed by 5 bases and the J gene end by 4 bases; junction bases not matched to a gene: 13. Germline V gene sequence: CDR1 SEHNR, CDR2 FQNEAQ (reference sequence). The CDR3 consists of 16 residues. CDR3 region: CASSHNRGGDIYGYTF. The CDR3 DNA is TGTGCCAGCAGCCACAACCGAGGGGGCGATATCTATGGCTACACCTTC.

This clonotype has more than one count but fewer than ten. The V and J genes are TRBV28 and TRBJ2-7, with a tentative D call TRBD1 (6 bases). Deletions cut 7 bases from V and 0 bases from J, with 7 bases between. This CDR3 is built from 12 residues. In germline, CDR1 is MDHEN, CDR2 SYDVKM. The CDR3 sequence: CASTTGSYEQYF. DNA of the CDR3: TGTGCCAGCACGACAGGCTCCTACGAGCAGTACTTC. The full variable domain, in which reference TRBV28 and TRBJ2-7 provide the parts outside the CDR3, is DVKVTQSSRYLVKRTGEKVFLECVQDMDHENMFWYRQDPGLGLRLIYFSYDVKMKEKGDIPEGYSVSREKKERFSLILESASTNQTSMYLCASTTGSYEQYFGPGTRLTVT.

This clonotype was counted only a few times. V and J are TRBV20-1 and TRBJ2-3; perhaps TRBD2 as D (5 bases). The germline V gene has CDR1 DFQATT and CDR2 SNEGSKA (reference sequence). This CDR3 comprises 17 residues. The V gene lost 5 bases and the J gene lost 4 bases, with 25 bases spanning the gap. The CDR3 reads CSAWLRARGLTADTQYF. CDR3 DNA: TGCAGTGCTTGGTTGAGGGCCAGAGGCCTAACCGCAGATACGCAGTATTTT.

The rearrangement joins TRBV5-1 to TRBJ2-1, with TRBD2 identical over 11 bases. The CDR3 contains 14 residues. Germline CDR1 is SGHRS and CDR2 is YFSETQ. V dropped 6 bases and J dropped 7; count of bases not matched to a gene: 6. In nucleotides, the CDR3 is TGCGCCAGCACCCTAACTAGCGGGAGAAATGAGCAGTTCTTC. It is translated as CASTLTSGRNEQFF.

This chain joins TRBV11-2 and TRBJ2-5; D ambiguous. Trimming cost V 2 bases and J 5 bases, with 9 bases left between them. The V gene's germline CDR1 is SGHAT and CDR2 FQNNGV. This CDR3 has 13 residues. The CDR3 is CASSLLRMETQYF. In nucleotides, the CDR3 is TGTGCCAGCAGCTTATTGAGGATGGAGACCCAGTACTTC.

The rearrangement joins TRBV24-1 to TRBJ2-5; D could derive from TRBD1 or TRBD2 (7 bases each). This CDR3 comprises 15 residues. Trimming stripped 5 bases from V and 3 bases from J, with 15 bases between. CDR1 is KGHDR, CDR2 SFDVKD, per germline. The CDR3 bases are TGTGCCACCAGTGCCAGCGGGACAGTGGAAGAGACCCAGTACTTC. Its translation is CATSASGTVEETQYF.

A few counts support this clonotype. This sequence joins TRBV12-3 or TRBV12-4 and TRBJ1-1; possible D gene TRBD1, 5 bases. This CDR3 contains 14 residues. V lost 7 bases to trimming and J lost 3 bases, with 15 bases between them. The CDR3 DNA is TGTGCCAGCACTTACAGGACGAAATACACTGAAGCTTTCTTT. Amino acids: CASTYRTKYTEAFF.